A selection of T cell receptor beta chains follows, all from one sample in a study of PD-1 blockade in mismatch repair-deficient tumors. TCRdb keeps only in-frame clones here, not all; method: immunoSEQ multiplex PCR. The sample holds more than 90,000 clones, roughly 80% seen once. Material: peripheral blood, obtained 60 weeks after starting pembrolizumab. The origin of the receptors is an adult with mismatch repair-deficient cancer. The CDR3 runs from the conserved cysteine through the conserved F or W. A D gene is named only where the DNA matches it firmly. The listing skips clone size in some rows; elsewhere it reads once, few, many or a size class.

clone_size: NA
v_call: TRBV5-4
j_call: TRBJ2-1
d_call: NA
cdr3_nt: TGTGCCAGCAGAACGGGAGTATCCAACTCCTACAATGAGCAGTTCTTC
cdr3_aa: CASRTGVSNSYNEQFF

clone_size: once
v_call: TRBV11-3
j_call: TRBJ2-3
d_call: TRBD1
cdr3_nt: TGTGCCAGCAGCTTAAGGACAGGAACGGGCACAGATACGCAGTATTTT
cdr3_aa: CASSLRTGTGTDTQYF

clone_size: NA
v_call: TRBV4-1
j_call: TRBJ2-7
d_call: NA
cdr3_nt: TGCGCCAGCAGCCAAGACCCCGGATACTCCTACGAGCAGTACTTC
cdr3_aa: CASSQDPGYSYEQYF

clone_size: NA
v_call: TRBV6-1
j_call: TRBJ1-4
d_call: NA
cdr3_nt: TGTGCCAGCAGTGTTACCGGGACCCAAAAACTGTTTTTT
cdr3_aa: CASSVTGTQKLFF

clone_size: NA
v_call: TRBV11-3
j_call: TRBJ2-1
d_call: NA
cdr3_nt: TGTGCCAGCAGCTTGACCCCTGGAAGACCGGCCACTGAGCAGTTCTTC
cdr3_aa: CASSLTPGRPATEQFF

clone_size: NA
v_call: TRBV9
j_call: TRBJ1-3
d_call: NA
cdr3_nt: TGTGCCAGCAGCGCGCACGAAGGGACTGGAAACACCATATATTTT
cdr3_aa: CASSAHEGTGNTIYF

clone_size: NA
v_call: TRBV11-2
j_call: TRBJ1-5
d_call: NA
cdr3_nt: TGTGCCAGCAGCATGGACAGATATCAGCCCCAGCATTTT
cdr3_aa: CASSMDRYQPQHF

clone_size: NA
v_call: TRBV11-2
j_call: TRBJ2-3
d_call: NA
cdr3_nt: TGTGCCAGCAGCCCGGGCCGACAGGACACAGATACGCAGTATTTT
cdr3_aa: CASSPGRQDTDTQYF

clone_size: once
v_call: TRBV19
j_call: TRBJ1-4
d_call: NA
cdr3_nt: TGTGCCAGTAGTATGGGGAGGGGTGAAAAACTGTTTTTT
cdr3_aa: CASSMGRGEKLFF

clone_size: NA
v_call: TRBV5-1
j_call: TRBJ2-1
d_call: TRBD2
cdr3_nt: TGCGCCAGCAGCTTCGGACTAGCGGGAGGGCTAGGATGGAATGAGCAGTTCTTC
cdr3_aa: CASSFGLAGGLGWNEQFF

clone_size: NA
v_call: TRBV19
j_call: TRBJ1-1
d_call: NA
cdr3_nt: TGTGCCAGTAGTAGAGACCCCCCGGGGCCGGGGACTGAAGCTTTCTTT
cdr3_aa: CASSRDPPGPGTEAFF

clone_size: NA
v_call: TRBV6-6
j_call: TRBJ1-1
d_call: NA
cdr3_nt: TGTGCCAGCAGTTCCGAGCTATTGAACACTGAAGCTTTCTTT
cdr3_aa: CASSSELLNTEAFF

clone_size: NA
v_call: TRBV6-6
j_call: TRBJ1-3
d_call: NA
cdr3_nt: TGTGCCAGCAGTTACATCTCTGGAAACACCATATATTTT
cdr3_aa: CASSYISGNTIYF

clone_size: NA
v_call: TRBV30
j_call: TRBJ2-3
d_call: NA
cdr3_nt: TGTGCCTGGAGTTTCGGGACGACCAGAACAGATACGCAGTATTTT
cdr3_aa: CAWSFGTTRTDTQYF